This TCR beta chain was recorded in a study of T-cell memory formation after mild COVID-19. Study-level findings and limits: Pre-infection memory held some responding clones, suggesting pre-existing cross-reactive T cells responded.

V dropped 5 bases and J dropped 7 bases, with 12 bases sitting between them. This CDR3 contains 12 residues. About this clonotype itself: Its antigen remains unknown.

A single record per CDR3 protein comes from TCRdb applying MiXCR to the 5' RACE reads. The sample includes some 350,000 distinct CDR3 sequences, 15% of them seen just once. This chain links TRBV12-3 or TRBV12-4 with TRBJ2-7; D might be TRBD2 (7 bases). The clonotype comes from a man aged 18-30 years who had mild COVID-19 (a few samples of this study predate the infection). Cell type and time point are not known. What was sequenced was PBMCs or a T cell subset sorted from them (not recorded which). CDR3: CASSRRGAEQYF. CDR3 nucleotide sequence: TGTGCCAGCAGTCGTCGGGGGGCTGAGCAGTACTTC.